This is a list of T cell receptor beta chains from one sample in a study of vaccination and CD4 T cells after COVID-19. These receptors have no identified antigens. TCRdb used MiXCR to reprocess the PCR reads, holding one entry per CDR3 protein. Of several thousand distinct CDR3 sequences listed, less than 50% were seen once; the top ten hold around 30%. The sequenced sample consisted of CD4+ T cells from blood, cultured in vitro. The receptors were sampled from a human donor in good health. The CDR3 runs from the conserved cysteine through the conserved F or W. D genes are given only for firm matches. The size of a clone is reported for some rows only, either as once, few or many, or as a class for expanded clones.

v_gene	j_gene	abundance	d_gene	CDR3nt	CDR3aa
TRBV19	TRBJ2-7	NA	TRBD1	TGTGCCAGTAGTATCACCGGGACAGGGGCCGAGCAGTACTTC	CASSITGTGAEQYF
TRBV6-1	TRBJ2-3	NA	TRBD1	TGTGCCAGCAGATGGACAGGGGAAGCGACAGATACGCAGTATTTT	CASRWTGEATDTQYF
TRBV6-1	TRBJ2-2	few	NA	TGTGCCAGCAGTGAGCTGTTATTCGGGGAGCTGTTTTTT	CASSELLFGELFF
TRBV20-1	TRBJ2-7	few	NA	TGCAGTGCTAGGAGGCCTCGATCGAGCTCCTACGAGCAGTACTTC	CSARRPRSSSYEQYF
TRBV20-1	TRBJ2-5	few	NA	TGCAGTGCCCCGGTCGGGGTAAGGGAGACCCAGTACTTC	CSAPVGVRETQYF
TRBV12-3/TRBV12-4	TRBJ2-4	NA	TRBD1	TGTGCCAGCAGTTTATGGGGCGCGGGGACAGGGTCTTATATTCAGTACTTC	CASSLWGAGTGSYIQYF
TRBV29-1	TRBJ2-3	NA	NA	TGCAGCGTTGAAGATCCTGGCGGGAACACGCAGTATTTT	CSVEDPGGNTQYF
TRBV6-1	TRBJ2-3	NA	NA	TGTGCCAGCAGTAGGGATCCGAAAGCAGATACGCAGTATTTT	CASSRDPKADTQYF
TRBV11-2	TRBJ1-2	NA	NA	TGTGCCAGCAGCTTGGTGATGGGGTATGGCTACACCTTC	CASSLVMGYGYTF
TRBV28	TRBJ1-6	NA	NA	TGTGCCAGCAGTTTAATTCGAGGGCAGGATAATTCACCCCTCCACTTT	CASSLIRGQDNSPLHF
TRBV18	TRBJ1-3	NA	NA	TGTGCCAGCTCACCCAGACAGGACTCTGGAAACACCATATATTTT	CASSPRQDSGNTIYF
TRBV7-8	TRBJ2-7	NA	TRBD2	TGTGCCAGCAGCTCGTTTAGCCTAGCGGGTATCTCCTACGAGCAGTACTTC	CASSSFSLAGISYEQYF
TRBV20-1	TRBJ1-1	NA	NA	TGCAGTGCTAGAATTTCGATCAACACTGAAGCTTTCTTT	CSARISINTEAFF
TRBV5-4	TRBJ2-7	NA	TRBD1	TGTGCCAGCAGCTTGTTCTCAGGGGGCATTAATAACGAGCAGTACTTC	CASSLFSGGINNEQYF
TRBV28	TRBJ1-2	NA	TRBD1	TGTGCCAGCAGTTCGACAGGGAATAACTATGGCTACACCTTC	CASSSTGNNYGYTF
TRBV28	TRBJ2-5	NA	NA	TGTGCCAGCAATTCACGTTCGGGAACATGGGGGAAAGAGACCCAGTACTTC	CASNSRSGTWGKETQYF
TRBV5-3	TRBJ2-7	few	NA	TGTGCCAGCAGCCCGCGTGTCGGGACTCGCTCCTACGAGCAGTACTTC	CASSPRVGTRSYEQYF
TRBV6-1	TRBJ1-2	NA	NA	TGTGCCGGCAGTGAAGTACTGAGGGCTAACTATGGCTACACCTTC	CAGSEVLRANYGYTF
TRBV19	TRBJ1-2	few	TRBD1	TGTGCCAGTAGTATCCTGACAGGGGGTTCCTATGGCTACACCTTC	CASSILTGGSYGYTF